The 27 T cell receptor beta chains listed next were all sequenced from one sample in a study of tumor-infiltrating lymphocytes in primary liver carcinoma. Researchers generated TCR beta cDNA from roughly 520 ng of total RNA, relying on a constant-region primer. Each TCR beta library was derived from three nested multiplex PCR rounds that employed slightly modified ARM-PCR. Each of the first two PCR rounds ran roughly 9 cycles with TRBV1-TRBV30 forward and C-beta reverse primers. Via MiXCR, TCRdb re-called the multiplex PCR reads, giving one row per CDR3 protein. Among about 23,000 distinct CDR3 sequences, around 77% were seen once, and the ten largest hold about 30%. Unsorted bulk tissue, 20-30 mg of it, served as the source for co-extraction of RNA and DNA. The sequenced material came from liver tumor tissue from sampling region 5. Subset given: tumor region T5, tumor centre. All receptors derive from a woman in her twenties or thirties with primary liver carcinoma and hepatitis B virus infection.

The rearrangement joins TRBV7-2 to TRBJ1-1; D is unclear. The length of the CDR3 is 18 residues. CDR1 is SGHTA and CDR2 is FQGNSA in the germline V gene. The ends were cut back, 5 bases at V and 2 bases at J, with 24 bases in the middle. CDR3 loop: CASSPRLREMSINTEAFF. DNA of the CDR3: TGTGCCAGCAGCCCTCGACTGAGGGAGATGAGCATCAACACTGAAGCTTTCTTT.

This clonotype was observed a single time. The chain links TRBV11-2 to TRBJ2-7; weak D call: TRBD2 (5 bases). The CDR3 runs to 15 residues. CDR1 SGHAT and CDR2 FQNNGV come from the germline V gene. Trimming left V 8 bases short and J 9 bases short, with 26 bases between. This CDR3 reads CASYLETRDLRGQYF. Here the CDR3 DNA reads TGTGCCAGCTACTTAGAAACGAGGGATCTACGTGGGCAGTACTTC.

This chain links TRBV5-1 with TRBJ2-7; 9 bases are a match to TRBD2. Germline V lookup: CDR1 SGHRS, CDR2 YFSETQ. The CDR3 totals 16 residues. The V gene end was trimmed by 4 bases and the J gene end by 0 bases; junction bases not matched to a gene: 8. The CDR3 protein is CASSPGFSGSSYEQYF. The CDR3 DNA reads TGCGCCAGCAGCCCGGGGTTTAGCGGGAGCTCCTACGAGCAGTACTTC.

This rearrangement joins TRBV6-5 to TRBJ2-3, with 8 bases matching TRBD2. Germline CDR1 is MNHEY and CDR2 is SVGAGI. The CDR3 is 15 residues long. Germline trimming cut 9 bases from V and 1 base from J; bases unmatched to any gene: 9. The CDR3 loop reads CASSPLAVCTDTQYF. The CDR3 region has the DNA TGTGCCAGTAGTCCACTAGCGGTGTGCACAGATACGCAGTATTTT.

To note about this clonotype: An end of the junction does not agree with germline; a read error may underlie this. The V and J genes are TRBV10-3 and TRBJ2-3; TRBD1 matches at 9 bases. Germline CDR1 ENHRY, CDR2 SYGVKD. This CDR3 contains 15 residues. CDR3 sequence (DNA): TGTGCCATAAGTGATCCCGGGACAGGGACCGATACGCAGTATTTT. As protein: CAISDPGTGTDTQYF.

As for this clonotype: A junction end diverges from the germline sequence, so it may reflect a read error. The chain employs TRBV11-3 and TRBJ2-1; D is unresolved. The CDR3 consists of 15 residues. Germline V gene data show CDR1 as SGHNT and CDR2 as YENEEA. CDR3 loop: CASSLGARSYNEQFF. Here the CDR3 DNA reads TGTGCCAGCAGCCTCGGTGCCCGCTCCTATAATGAGCAGTTCTTC.

With regard to this clonotype: Compared with germline, one end of the junction differs, possibly owing to a read error. The chain recombines TRBV11-2 with TRBJ2-1; 7 bases are shared with TRBD2. CDR3 length: 16 amino acids. Germline loops: CDR1 SGHAT, CDR2 FQNNGV. This CDR3 is CDSRVTSGRAGNERFF. The CDR3 DNA sequence: TGTGACAGCAGGGTTACTAGTGGGAGGGCCGGCAATGAGCGGTTCTTC. The variable domain in full, with the rest retrieved from reference TRBV11-2 and TRBJ2-1, is EAGVAQSPRYKIIEKRQSVAFWCNPISGHATLYWYQQILGQGPKLLIQFQNNGVVDDSQLPKDRFSAERLKGVDSTLKIQPAKLEDSAVYLCDSRVTSGRAGNERFFGPGTRLTVL.

This clonotype was seen ten or more times. Compared with germline, one end of the junction differs, possibly owing to a read error. The V gene is TRBV13, the J gene TRBJ1-2; D remains ambiguous. This CDR3 region has 15 residues. CDR1 is PRHDT and CDR2 is FYEKMQ in the germline V gene (reference sequence). The chain's CDR3 is CASSPRDGYGYSYTF. CDR3 DNA sequence: TGTGCCAGCAGCCCCCGTGACGGATACGGCTATAGCTACACCTTC. Looking up the rest from reference TRBV13 and TRBJ1-2 gives the full variable domain: AAGVIQSPRHLIKEKRETATLKCYPIPRHDTVYWYQQGPGQDPQFLISFYEKMQSDKGSIPDRFSAQQFSDYHSELNMSSLELGDSALYFCASSPRDGYGYSYTFGSGTRLTVV.

About this clonotype itself: The CDR3 ends on some other residue instead of the conserved phenylalanine or tryptophan, so this is likely a read error. The chain joins TRBV28 to TRBJ2-4, with 7 positions matching TRBD2. The CDR3 sequence is 12 residues long. Per germline, CDR1 MDHEN and CDR2 SYDVKM. CDR3 loop: CVSMGGVNIQYL. The CDR3, as DNA: TGTGTCAGCATGGGGGGGGTAAACATTCAGTACTTA.

Notes on this clonotype: An end of the junction differs from the germline gene, which may be a read error. The rearrangement uses TRBV4-3 and TRBJ2-2, with 7 nucleotides matching TRBD2. The CDR3 consists of 19 residues. Germline lookup yields CDR1 LGHNA and CDR2 YSLEER. The chain's CDR3 is CANSVLEGGLRSNTGELFF. The CDR3 bases are TGCGCCAACAGCGTACTAGAGGGAGGGCTCCGTTCGAACACCGGGGAGCTGTTTTTT.

This clonotype has a single count. At one boundary the junction diverges from the germline segment, which might be a read error. V is TRBV11-1 and J is TRBJ2-2, with a weak D call TRBD2 (6 bases). CDR1 is SGHAT and CDR2 is FQDESV in the germline V gene (reference sequence). This CDR3 comprises 16 residues. CDR3 sequence: CTNSRVMAGVSGGLFF. CDR3 sequence (DNA): TGTACCAACAGCAGGGTTATGGCAGGAGTGTCCGGGGGGCTGTTTTTT.

As concerns this clonotype: The CDR3 ends on some other residue instead of the conserved phenylalanine or tryptophan, so this is likely a read error. The genes are TRBV11-1 and TRBJ2-5; TRBD1 aligns across 8 bases. Germline CDR1 and CDR2: SGHAT and FQDESV (reference sequence). The CDR3 covers 14 residues. The CDR3 sequence is CVSSWAGGTGTQYL. The CDR3 bases are TGTGTCAGCAGCTGGGCAGGGGGCACTGGGACCCAGTACCTA.

Details on this clonotype: The conserved phenylalanine or tryptophan is not found at the CDR3 terminus, so this likely reflects a read error. Because the CDR3's place on the DNA is in doubt, the DNA is left out and the CDR3 is given as listed by TCRdb. The gene calls are TRBV11-2 and TRBJ2-7; the D call of TRBD2 is as the table states it, not checked on the DNA. The CDR3 extends over 13 residues, inclusive of both ends. Germline-derived CDR1 and CDR2 are SGHAT and FQNNGV. CDR3 amino acids: CASSPSDTGEQCY.

As for this clonotype: Compared with germline, one end of the junction differs, possibly owing to a read error. The V gene is TRBV4-1, the J gene TRBJ2-3; D might be TRBD1 (5 bases). Per germline, CDR1 MGHRA and CDR2 YSYEKL. This CDR3 comprises 12 residues. In nucleotides, the CDR3 is TGCGCTAGCAGGGAAGGCACAGATAAGCAGTATTTT. It yields the protein CASREGTDKQYF.

Points on this clonotype: A read error is possible here, since a much larger clone lies one base away. The chain recombines TRBV6-2 or TRBV6-3 with TRBJ1-5; D is ambiguous. CDR1 and CDR2 (germline): MNHEY, SVGEGT. The CDR3 is made up of 18 amino acids. This CDR3 is CASSYSGPGSPGNQPQHF. In nucleotides, the CDR3 is TGTGCCAGTAGTTACTCAGGACCGGGGAGTCCGGGCAATCAGCCCCAGCATTTT.

This clonotype was seen only once. The conserved phenylalanine or tryptophan is not found at the CDR3 terminus, so this likely reflects a read error. The rearrangement links TRBV11-2 to TRBJ2-2, with 10 positions matching TRBD2. This CDR3 comprises 16 residues. Germline V gene data show CDR1 as SGHAT and CDR2 as FQNNGV. The CDR3 here is CASSSTRSGRSGELFL. Written as DNA, the CDR3 is TGTGCCAGCAGTTCGACACGTAGCGGGAGGTCCGGAGAGCTGTTTCTT.

J is TRBJ1-2 and V is TRBV11-2; 7 nucleotides align to TRBD1. J was trimmed by 8 bases and V by 7 bases; bases with no gene match: 10. The length of the CDR3 is 13 residues. Looked up from germline, CDR1 is SGHAT and CDR2 is FQNNGV. The CDR3 sequence is CASTQGGCRGYTF. Written as DNA, the CDR3 is TGTGCCAGCACTCAGGGGGGGTGTAGAGGCTACACCTTC.

A note on this clonotype: At one boundary the junction diverges from the germline segment, which might be a read error. V gene TRBV12-3 or TRBV12-4 combines with J gene TRBJ2-2; TRBD2 might be the D (6 bases). This CDR3 contains 15 residues. The CDR3 is CASRGWRTNTGEPFF. The CDR3 nucleotides read TGTGCCAGCCGGGGGTGGCGCACGAACACCGGGGAGCCGTTTTTT.

Comment on this clonotype: The missing conserved phenylalanine or tryptophan at the end of this CDR3 makes a read error likely. No DNA is shown, since the ends of the CDR3 on it are uncertain; the CDR3 is the one TCRdb lists. This chain uses TRBV5-6 with TRBJ1-1; the table's TRBD1 call for D was not verified on the DNA. The CDR3 length equals 13 residues, ends included. CDR1 is SGHDT and CDR2 is YYEEEE in the germline V gene. The CDR3 spells CASSFWGRMGASL.

The V and J genes are TRBV11-2 and TRBJ1-3; D is possibly TRBD1 (6 bases). The CDR3 spans 11 residues. From germline, CDR1 is SGHAT and CDR2 FQNNGV. The V gene lost 9 bases and the J gene lost 16 bases, with 19 bases spanning the gap. Here the CDR3 reads CASNPWTALYF. CDR3 nucleotide sequence: TGTGCCAGTAATCCGTGGACAGCCCTCTATTTT.

This chain connects TRBV28 to TRBJ2-1; D is undetermined. CDR1 is MDHEN and CDR2 is SYDVKM in the germline V gene. Trimming pared 6 bases from V and 15 bases from J, leaving 21 bases between. The CDR3 consists of 13 residues. CDR3 protein: CASSINIRTLRFF. CDR3 nucleotides: TGTGCCAGCAGCATCAACATCCGAACCTTGCGGTTCTTC.

The genes are TRBV6-5 and TRBJ2-7; TRBD2 might be the D (6 bases). The V and J ends lost 6 bases and 2 bases respectively, with 20 bases between them. This CDR3 is 16 amino acids long. Per the germline V gene, CDR1 is MNHEY and CDR2 is SVGAGI. CDR3 nucleotide sequence: TGTGCCAGCAGATTGACTGCCTGCGGGACCGCCTACGAGCAGTACTTC. The encoded protein is CASRLTACGTAYEQYF.

Notes on this clonotype: The junction and the germline gene differ at one end; a read error may be behind it. This rearrangement joins TRBV11-2 to TRBJ2-7; 7 bases agree with TRBD2. Germline CDR1 and CDR2: SGHAT and FQNNGV. This CDR3 is built from 14 residues. The CDR3 coding sequence is TGTGCCAGCTACCCGCCGGGACTACACTACGAGCAGTATTTC. Amino acids: CASYPPGLHYEQYF.

About this clonotype: Relative to the germline gene, one junction end is altered; a read error may explain this. CDR3 DNA: TGTGCCAGCGTCCAAGGGCAGGGGGATAACTATGGCTGCACCTTC. This encodes CASVQGQGDNYGCTF. This sequence joins TRBV28 and TRBJ1-2, with TRBD1 matching 7 bases. The CDR3 covers 15 residues. CDR1 and CDR2 (germline): MDHEN, SYDVKM.

For this clonotype: Germline and junction disagree at one end, which may indicate a read error. J is TRBJ2-7 and V is TRBV5-4; TRBD2 agrees at 8 bases. The CDR3 extends over 15 amino acids. Germline CDR1 reads SGHNT; CDR2 reads YYREEE (reference sequence). Here the CDR3 reads CPSSPGGGSSYEQYF. CDR3 nucleotides: TGTCCCAGCAGCCCCGGCGGGGGGTCATCCTACGAGCAGTACTTC.

V usage is TRBV11-2 and J usage is TRBJ2-1; 10 bases agree with TRBD2. The CDR3 has 16 amino acids. CDR1 is SGHAT and CDR2 is FQNNGV in the germline V gene. V lost 6 bases to trimming and J lost 8 bases; unmatched junction nucleotides: 13. CDR3 nucleotide sequence: TGTGCCAGCAGGGTTACCAGCGGGAGGGCCGACTATGAGCAGTTCTTC. Its protein product is CASRVTSGRADYEQFF.

This clonotype was detected ten times or more. The chain carries TRBV30 and TRBJ2-5; possibly TRBD1 or TRBD2 for D (5 bases each). This CDR3 is 12 amino acids long. The germline V gene encodes CDR1 GTSNPN and CDR2 SVGIG (reference sequence). The V gene lost 3 bases and the J gene lost 5 bases, with 10 bases spanning the gap. The DNA of the CDR3 is TGTGCCTGGAGCTCGGGGCAGGAGACCCAGTACTTC. Protein product: CAWSSGQETQYF. The full variable domain, its missing parts supplied by reference TRBV30 and TRBJ2-5, is SQTIHQWPATLVQPVGSPLSLECTVEGTSNPNLYWYRQAAGRGLQLLFYSVGIGQISSEVPQNLSASRPQDRQFILSSKKLLLSDSGFYLCAWSSGQETQYFGPGTRLLVL.